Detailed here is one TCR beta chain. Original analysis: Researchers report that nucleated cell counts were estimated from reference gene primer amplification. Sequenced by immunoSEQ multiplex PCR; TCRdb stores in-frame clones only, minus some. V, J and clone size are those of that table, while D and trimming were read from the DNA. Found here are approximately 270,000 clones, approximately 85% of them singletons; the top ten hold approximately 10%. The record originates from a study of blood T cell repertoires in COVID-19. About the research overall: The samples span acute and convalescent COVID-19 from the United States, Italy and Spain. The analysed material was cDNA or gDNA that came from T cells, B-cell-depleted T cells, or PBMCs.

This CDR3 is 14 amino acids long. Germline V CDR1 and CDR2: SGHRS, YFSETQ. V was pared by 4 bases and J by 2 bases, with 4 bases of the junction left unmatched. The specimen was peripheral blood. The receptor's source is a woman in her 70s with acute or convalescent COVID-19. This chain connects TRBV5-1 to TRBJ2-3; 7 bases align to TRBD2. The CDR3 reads CASSERGFTDTQYF. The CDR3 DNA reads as TGCGCCAGCAGCGAGCGGGGCTTCACAGATACGCAGTATTTT. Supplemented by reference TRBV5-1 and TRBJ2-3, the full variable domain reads KAGVTQTPRYLIKTRGQQVTLSCSPISGHRSVSWYQQTPGQGLQFLFEYFSETQRNKGNFPGRFSGRQFSNSRSEMNVSTLELGDSALYLCASSERGFTDTQYFGPGTRLTVL.